This T cell receptor (beta chain) stems from a study of blood T cells in healthy people across ages. Whole-study results and caveats: The unsorted PBMCs prevented any conclusive comparison of naive versus antigen-experienced cells. While age rose, TCR beta diversity per million T cells dropped in a roughly linear way.

Then a second PCR, running roughly 7 to 11 cycles, was carried out with a sample-barcoded 5' primer and a J-beta primer mix. Every sample gave at least 2.5 million paired-end reads containing CDR3. TCRdb ran MiXCR on the 5' RACE reads and lists one entry per CDR3 protein. The sample lists about 970,000 distinct CDR3 sequences, approximately 50% occurring once. Per sample, no less than 5.5 micrograms of total RNA were extracted. Of note for this clonotype: The antigen is not known.

The germline V gene has CDR1 SSHAT and CDR2 FNYEAQ (reference sequence). J gave up 11 bases and V 5 bases, and 12 bases lay outside the gene matches. The CDR3 extends over 14 amino acids. The gene calls are TRBV7-7 and TRBJ2-5, with 9 bases lining up with TRBD2. Material: blood. The source is an older woman in good health. This chain's CDR3 is CASSRGRAFAEQYF. DNA for the CDR3: TGTGCCAGCAGCCGCGGGAGGGCCTTTGCTGAGCAGTACTTC.